This T cell receptor beta chain was retrieved from a study of cytomegalovirus exposure and HLA in healthy donors. Study-wide findings and caveats: When analyzed later, the rates of TCR association showed variation by HLA locus, with DRB1 the most and HLA-C the fewest. An analysis done earlier found most TCR beta V segments productive about 87% or about 30% of the time.

In the case of this clone: The antigen remains undetermined.

13 Jbeta primers and 60 Vbeta primers were used for the PCR. The data were produced by immunoSEQ multiplex PCR, yet TCRdb's version contains in-frame clones alone and is incomplete. The data contain about 190,000 clones, approximately 80% of them singletons. The TCR sequence derives from a woman between 18 and 29 years old in good health and CMV-seropositive. The sequencing input was PBMCs.

The CDR3, as DNA: TGCAGCGTTTTAACAGCTAACTATGGCTACACCTTC. This gives the protein CSVLTANYGYTF. The chain uses TRBV29-1 and TRBJ1-2; D not resolved. V dropped 5 bases and J dropped 0 bases, with 7 bases sitting between them. Germline CDR1 SQVTM, CDR2 ANQGSEA. The CDR3 extends over 12 amino acids.